These T cell receptor beta chains were read from a single sample in a study of shared clonotypes between healthy human individuals. Repertoires were generated with immunoSEQ multiplex PCR, while TCRdb's copy carries only in-frame clones and drops some. The data show millions of clones, 90% to 95% seen once. Sequencing used naive CD4+ T cells sorted from blood. Source of these receptors: a man between 18 and 35 years old in good health. Each CDR3 is given without its conserved first and last residue.

cdr3_aa: AWSPFRTSGSYNEQF
v_call: TRBV30
j_call: TRBJ2-1

cdr3_aa: ASSTARTGEQY
v_call: TRBV5-1
j_call: TRBJ2-7

cdr3_aa: ASSPGANQPQH
v_call: TRBV18
j_call: TRBJ1-5

cdr3_aa: ASSVRTGPYEQY
v_call: TRBV6-1
j_call: TRBJ2-7

cdr3_aa: ASSPQGGWNQPQH
v_call: TRBV18
j_call: TRBJ1-5

cdr3_aa: ASGQGLVYEQY
v_call: TRBV4-1
j_call: TRBJ2-7

cdr3_aa: AWGLGQGFETQY
v_call: TRBV30
j_call: TRBJ2-5

cdr3_aa: ASSEASQLNYGYT
v_call: TRBV2
j_call: TRBJ1-2

cdr3_aa: SVAVDNEKLF
v_call: TRBV29-1
j_call: TRBJ1-4

cdr3_aa: ASSFGTPQIDTQY
v_call: TRBV9
j_call: TRBJ2-3

cdr3_aa: ASTQSAGTGELF
v_call: TRBV2
j_call: TRBJ2-2

cdr3_aa: ASSRRDLQYNEQF
v_call: TRBV7-9
j_call: TRBJ2-1

cdr3_aa: AWSVGGELF
v_call: TRBV30
j_call: TRBJ2-2

cdr3_aa: ASSVGSSTEAF
v_call: TRBV9
j_call: TRBJ1-1

cdr3_aa: ASRGQGASYGYT
v_call: TRBV25-1
j_call: TRBJ1-2

cdr3_aa: ASTPGPQETQY
v_call: TRBV25-1
j_call: TRBJ2-5

cdr3_aa: ASRNLGQAHT
v_call: TRBV28
j_call: TRBJ1-2

cdr3_aa: ASSTTSGGYEQY
v_call: TRBV19
j_call: TRBJ2-7

cdr3_aa: ASSAPIYEQY
v_call: TRBV2
j_call: TRBJ2-7

cdr3_aa: ASSLWQGLYNEQF
v_call: TRBV7-2
j_call: TRBJ2-1

cdr3_aa: ASSIEASGPYEQY
v_call: TRBV19
j_call: TRBJ2-7

cdr3_aa: ASSTITTTQRANEKLF
v_call: TRBV28
j_call: TRBJ1-4